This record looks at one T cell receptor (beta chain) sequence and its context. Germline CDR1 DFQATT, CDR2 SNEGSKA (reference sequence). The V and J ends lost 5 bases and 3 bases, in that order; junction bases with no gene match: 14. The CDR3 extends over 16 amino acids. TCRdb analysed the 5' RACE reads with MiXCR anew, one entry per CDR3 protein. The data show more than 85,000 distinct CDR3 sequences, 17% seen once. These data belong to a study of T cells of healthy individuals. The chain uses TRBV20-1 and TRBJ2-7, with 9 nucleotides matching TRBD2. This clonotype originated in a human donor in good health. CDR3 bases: TGCAGTGCTTTGGGATCCGCTAGCGGGGATAACTACGAGCAGTACTTC. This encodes CSALGSASGDNYEQYF.